This passage covers 16 T cell receptor beta chains from one sample sequenced in a study of T cell repertoires in cytomegalovirus infection. TCRdb recomputed calls from the reads with MiXCR, one row per CDR3 protein. The repertoire holds under 300,000 distinct CDR3 sequences, with 22% as singletons. Their cognate antigens are unknown. The sequencing here drew on cultured PBMCs, taken from culture after CMV antigen stimulation. The source of these receptors is a human donor in good health (CMV status not recorded). Some clones in this sample may be carry-over from other donors' samples.

This clonotype was counted ten times or more. This chain links TRBV7-2 with TRBJ1-1; the D is unclear. This CDR3 region has 15 residues. The germline gives CDR1 SGHTA, CDR2 FQGNSA. Between the trimmed V and J ends, which lost 1 base and 4 bases, there was a span of 13 bases. The DNA for the CDR3 is TGTGCCAGCAGCTTAGATCCGGGGTTACCCACTGAAGCTTTCTTT. Protein product: CASSLDPGLPTEAFF. The full variable domain, in which reference TRBV7-2 and TRBJ1-1 provide the parts outside the CDR3, is GAGVSQSPSNKVTEKGKDVELRCDPISGHTALYWYRQSLGQGLEFLIYFQGNSAPDKSGLPSDRFSAERTGGSVSTLTIQRTQQEDSAVYLCASSLDPGLPTEAFFGQGTRLTVV.

This clonotype was observed a handful of times. The rearrangement joins TRBV30 to TRBJ2-4; 12 bases line up with TRBD2. Germline assignment: CDR1 GTSNPN and CDR2 SVGIG (reference sequence). CDR3 length: 18 residues. Trimming cost V 0 bases and J 0 bases; bases outside gene matches: 6. CDR3 nucleotide sequence: TGTGCCTGGAGTGTACGAAGACTAGCGGGAGCAGCCAAAAACATTCAGTACTTC. It yields the protein CAWSVRRLAGAAKNIQYF.

The chain uses TRBV19 and TRBJ1-1; 7 bases align to TRBD1. Germline CDR1 and CDR2: LNHDA and SQIVND (reference sequence). After removal of 4 bases from V and 2 bases from J, the junction contained 7 bases not matched to a gene. CDR3 length: 15 residues. The CDR3 DNA reads as TGTGCCAGTAGTAGACCACAGGGGACCAACACTGAAGCTTTCTTT. This encodes CASSRPQGTNTEAFF.

The rearrangement links TRBV5-6 to TRBJ1-5; D unresolved. V was clipped by 1 base and J by 4 bases, with 15 bases between them. Germline CDR1 SGHDT, CDR2 YYEEEE. The CDR3 runs 16 residues. CDR3 residues: CASSLTGGSANQPQHF. The CDR3 nucleotides read TGTGCCAGCAGCTTGACTGGTGGATCAGCAAATCAGCCCCAGCATTTT.

This clonotype has just a few counts. The chain combines TRBV27 with TRBJ2-7; 12 positions agree with TRBD2. CDR1 is MNHEY and CDR2 is SMNVEV in the germline V gene (reference sequence). V lost 6 bases to trimming and J lost 2 bases; unmatched junction nucleotides: 5. The CDR3 extends over 15 amino acids. This CDR3 reads CASRHGLAGTYEQYF. CDR3 nucleotide sequence: TGTGCCAGCAGACATGGACTAGCGGGAACCTACGAGCAGTACTTC.

The CDR3 reads CATSEGTGVETQYF. In DNA form, the CDR3 reads TGTGCCACCAGTGAGGGGACAGGGGTAGAGACCCAGTACTTC. The gene calls are TRBV24-1 and TRBJ2-5; 10 nucleotides align to TRBD1. The junction had 2 bases not matched to a gene; V was cut back by 4 bases and J by 4 bases. Germline V gives CDR1 KGHDR, CDR2 SFDVKD. CDR3 size: 14 residues.

The table lists this clonotype with a few counts. The chain couples TRBV4-2 to TRBJ2-1; 12 bases match TRBD2. In germline, CDR1 is LGHNA, CDR2 YNFKEQ. This CDR3 is built from 17 residues. V lost 4 bases and J lost 6; bases outside the gene matches: 10. Written as DNA, the CDR3 is TGTGCCAGCAGCCCTGGACCGACGGGACTAGCGGGCAATGAGCAGTTCTTC. Translating it yields CASSPGPTGLAGNEQFF.

This clonotype has just a few counts. This chain joins TRBV6-5 and TRBJ1-3; D might be TRBD1 (5 bases). Germline assignment: CDR1 MNHEY and CDR2 SVGAGI. CDR3 length equals 18 residues. Trimming removed 0 bases from V and 0 bases from J, with 15 bases in between. The CDR3 here is CASSYSGQGPNSGNTIYF. The CDR3 DNA reads TGTGCCAGCAGTTACTCGGGGCAGGGACCTAACTCTGGAAACACCATATATTTT.

CDR3 coding DNA: TGTGCCAGCAGCCCGACACAGGGCGACTACGAGCAGTACGTC. Encoded protein: CASSPTQGDYEQYV. The chain couples TRBV11-2 to TRBJ2-7; weak D call: TRBD1 (6 bases). The CDR3 contains 14 residues. Germline assignment: CDR1 SGHAT and CDR2 FQNNGV. The V gene lost 5 bases and the J gene lost 3 bases, with 14 bases spanning the gap.

This sequence joins TRBV28 and TRBJ1-1; D remains unclear. This CDR3 is built from 14 residues. Germline assignment: CDR1 MDHEN and CDR2 SYDVKM. Trimming pared 5 bases from V and 5 bases from J, leaving 15 bases between. CDR3 sequence reads: CASSEVAEGTEAFF. The CDR3 DNA is TGTGCCAGCAGTGAAGTAGCAGAGGGTACTGAAGCTTTCTTT.

The rearrangement joins TRBV12-3 or TRBV12-4 to TRBJ2-7; tentatively, D is TRBD2 (5 bases). Trimming left V 2 bases short and J 3 bases short, with 8 bases between. This CDR3 has 13 amino acids. CDR3 amino acids: CASSLTRVYEQYF. The CDR3 DNA sequence: TGTGCCAGCAGTTTAACTAGAGTCTACGAGCAGTACTTC.

The CDR3 DNA reads as TGCAGCGTTGGACAGTACCAAGAGACCCAGTACTTC. It translates to CSVGQYQETQYF. The gene calls are TRBV29-1 and TRBJ2-5, with D possibly TRBD1 on 5 matching bases. Germline loops: CDR1 SQVTM, CDR2 ANQGSEA. This CDR3 has 12 amino acids. The germline V and J ends were trimmed by 4 bases and 0 bases, with 6 bases remaining between them.

This clonotype was seen many times. The chain is built from TRBV12-3 or TRBV12-4 and TRBJ2-1; no firm D call. This CDR3 contains 14 residues. Trimming stripped 8 bases from V and 4 bases from J, with 15 bases between. CDR3 loop: CASSWKVGYNEQFF. The CDR3 DNA is TGTGCCAGCTCTTGGAAGGTGGGATACAATGAGCAGTTCTTC.

This clonotype was found a few times. The V call is TRBV29-1, the J call TRBJ2-3; D is uncertain. Germline V gene data show CDR1 as SQVTM and CDR2 as ANQGSEA. The length of the CDR3 is 15 residues. Trimming removed 2 bases from V and 1 base from J, with 13 bases in between. The chain's CDR3 is CSVEPQGTGTDTQYF. The CDR3 DNA reads TGCAGCGTTGAACCTCAAGGCACGGGCACAGATACGCAGTATTTT.

The chain couples TRBV25-1 to TRBJ1-4; D uncertain. V gave up 3 bases and J gave up 6 bases, with 11 bases separating them. Germline V gives CDR1 MGHDK, CDR2 SYGVNS. This CDR3 region has 14 residues. As DNA, the CDR3 is TGTGCCAGCAGTGAGCGCGGATCTGATGAAAAACTGTTTTTT. Translation gives CASSERGSDEKLFF.

In its sample, this clonotype was seen a few times. This chain uses TRBV5-4 with TRBJ2-3; 12 bases fit TRBD1. The CDR3 has 14 amino acids. Germline CDR1 and CDR2: SGHNT and YYREEE (reference sequence). V lost 5 bases, J lost 10 bases, and 8 bases stayed unmatched. The CDR3 here is CASRPGTGGDPQYF. In nucleotides, the CDR3 is TGTGCCAGCAGGCCCGGGACAGGGGGCGACCCGCAGTATTTT.